This T cell receptor (beta chain) was observed in a study of cytomegalovirus exposure and HLA in healthy donors. The CDR3 contains 15 residues. J gave up 6 bases and V 2 bases, and 9 bases lay outside the gene matches. Germline V gives CDR1 SGHRS, CDR2 YFSETQ. 60 Vbeta and 13 Jbeta primers were used in PCR. This table comes from immunoSEQ multiplex PCR, and its TCRdb copy is limited to in-frame clones, with some not included. Of roughly 200,000 clones in the sample, 79% were seen once. Study-wide results and limits: A later analysis associated 15,000 or so TCR beta sequences with HLA alleles at a 0.05 false discovery rate. Immune exposure was documented only through CMV serostatus. In an earlier analysis, most TCR beta V segments were productive about 87% or about 30% of the time.

Unrecorded immune exposures were likely, despite nominal health at sampling. About this clone: Its cognate antigen is unknown.

The chain has TRBV5-1 and TRBJ1-2; 8 nucleotides align to TRBD1. The clonotype was recovered from a woman aged 25 to 39 in good health and CMV-seropositive. Sequencing used PBMCs. CDR3 residues: CASSLLQGGGHGYTF. CDR3 sequence (DNA): TGCGCCAGCAGCTTATTACAGGGGGGAGGCCATGGCTACACCTTC.